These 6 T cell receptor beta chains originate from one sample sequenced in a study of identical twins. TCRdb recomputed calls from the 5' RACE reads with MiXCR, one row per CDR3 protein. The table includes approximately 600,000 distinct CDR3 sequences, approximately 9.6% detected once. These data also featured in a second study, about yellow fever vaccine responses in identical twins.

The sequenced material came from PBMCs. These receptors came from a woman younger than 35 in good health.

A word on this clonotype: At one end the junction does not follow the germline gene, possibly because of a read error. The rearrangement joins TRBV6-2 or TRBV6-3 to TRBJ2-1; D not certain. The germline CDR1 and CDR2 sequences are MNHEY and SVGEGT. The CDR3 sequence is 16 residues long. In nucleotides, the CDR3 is TGTGCCAGCAGTGACTCTACAGAGCCCCCCTACAATGAGCAGTTCTTC. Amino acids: CASSDSTEPPYNEQFF.

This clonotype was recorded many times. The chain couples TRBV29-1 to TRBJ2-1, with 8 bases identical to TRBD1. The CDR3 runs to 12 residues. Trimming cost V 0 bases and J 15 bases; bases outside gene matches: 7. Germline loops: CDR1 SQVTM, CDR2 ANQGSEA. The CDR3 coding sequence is TGCAGCGTTGAAGATAGGCGGGACAGGTGGTTCTTC. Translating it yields CSVEDRRDRWFF.

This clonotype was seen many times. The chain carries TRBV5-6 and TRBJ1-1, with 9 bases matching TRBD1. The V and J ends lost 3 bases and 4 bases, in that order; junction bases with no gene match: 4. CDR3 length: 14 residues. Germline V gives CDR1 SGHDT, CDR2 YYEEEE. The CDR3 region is CASSYRDRATEAFF. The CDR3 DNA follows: TGTGCCAGCAGCTACCGGGACAGGGCCACTGAAGCTTTCTTT.

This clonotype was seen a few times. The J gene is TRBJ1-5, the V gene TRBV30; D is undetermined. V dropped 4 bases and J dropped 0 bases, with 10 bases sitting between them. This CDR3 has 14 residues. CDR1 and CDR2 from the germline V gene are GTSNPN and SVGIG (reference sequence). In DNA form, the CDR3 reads TGTGCCTGGAACCCGGCTAATAGCAATCAGCCCCAGCATTTT. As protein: CAWNPANSNQPQHF.

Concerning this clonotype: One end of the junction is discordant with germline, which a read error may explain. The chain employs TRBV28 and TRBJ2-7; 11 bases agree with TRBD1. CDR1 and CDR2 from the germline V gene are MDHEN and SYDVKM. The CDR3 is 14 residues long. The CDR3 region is CASGLGQGVPGQYF. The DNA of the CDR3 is TGTGCCAGCGGTTTGGGACAGGGGGTGCCAGGGCAGTACTTC.

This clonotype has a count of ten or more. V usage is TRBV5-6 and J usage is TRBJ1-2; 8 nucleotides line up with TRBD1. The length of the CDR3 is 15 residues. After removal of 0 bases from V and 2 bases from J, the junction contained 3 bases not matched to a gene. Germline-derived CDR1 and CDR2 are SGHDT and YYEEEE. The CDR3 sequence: CASSLAGGWNYGYTF. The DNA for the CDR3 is TGTGCCAGCAGCTTGGCAGGGGGCTGGAACTATGGCTACACCTTC.